Listed below are T cell receptor beta chains from one sample, sequenced in a study of blood T cell repertoires in COVID-19. TCRdb keeps only in-frame clones here, not all; method: immunoSEQ multiplex PCR. The table records 110,000 to 150,000 clones, 60% to 85% of them present only once. The source material was peripheral blood. The receptors were sampled from a woman in her sixties with acute or convalescent COVID-19. The CDR3 runs from the conserved cysteine through the conserved F or W. D genes are given only for firm matches. Clone size is given for some rows only: seen once, a few or many times, or a class if the clone is expanded.

j_call: TRBJ1-6
clone_size: NA
v_call: TRBV28
d_call: TRBD1
cdr3_length: 14
cdr3_nt: TGTGCCAGCAGTCCAGGGGGTGATAATTCACCCCTCCACTTT
cdr3_aa: CASSPGGDNSPLHF

j_call: TRBJ2-7
clone_size: NA
v_call: TRBV11-2
d_call: NA
cdr3_length: 11
cdr3_nt: TGTGCCAGCAGCTTAATACAGAAGCAGTACTTC
cdr3_aa: CASSLIQKQYF

j_call: TRBJ2-7
clone_size: once
v_call: TRBV2
d_call: TRBD1
cdr3_length: 12
cdr3_nt: TGTGCCAGCAGCAGACAGGGAAGGGAGCAGTACTTC
cdr3_aa: CASSRQGREQYF

j_call: TRBJ2-5
clone_size: NA
v_call: TRBV15
d_call: TRBD1
cdr3_length: 15
cdr3_nt: TGTGCCACCAGCGGAAACAGGGGATTGCAAGAGACCCAGTACTTC
cdr3_aa: CATSGNRGLQETQYF

j_call: TRBJ1-2
clone_size: NA
v_call: TRBV21-1
d_call: NA
cdr3_length: 15
cdr3_nt: TGTGCCAGCAGCAAATGGGACAGAGAGCACTATGGCTACACCTTC
cdr3_aa: CASSKWDREHYGYTF

j_call: TRBJ2-7
clone_size: NA
v_call: TRBV19
d_call: TRBD2
cdr3_length: 16
cdr3_nt: TGTGCCACCAGGACTAGCGGCGCAATGACTATCTACGAGCAGTACTTC
cdr3_aa: CATRTSGAMTIYEQYF

j_call: TRBJ2-3
clone_size: few
v_call: TRBV4-1
d_call: TRBD1
cdr3_length: 19
cdr3_nt: TGCGCCAGCAGCCGGACAGGGGTTGGAGGACTAGGCTCCGCAGATACGCAGTATTTT
cdr3_aa: CASSRTGVGGLGSADTQYF

j_call: TRBJ2-6
clone_size: few
v_call: TRBV3-1/TRBV3-2
d_call: TRBD2
cdr3_length: 17
cdr3_nt: TGTGCCAGCAGCCCAACCGGACGGGGGGCTGGGGCCAACGTCCTGACTTTC
cdr3_aa: CASSPTGRGAGANVLTF

j_call: TRBJ2-1
clone_size: NA
v_call: TRBV19
d_call: TRBD1
cdr3_length: 14
cdr3_nt: TGTGCCAGTAAGTTGGACAGGGGTGGCAATGAGCAGTTCTTC
cdr3_aa: CASKLDRGGNEQFF

j_call: TRBJ1-1
clone_size: NA
v_call: TRBV19
d_call: NA
cdr3_length: 14
cdr3_nt: TGTGCCAGTAGCCAGGGTCGCCAGGACACTGAAGCTTTCTTT
cdr3_aa: CASSQGRQDTEAFF

j_call: TRBJ1-1
clone_size: few
v_call: TRBV7-8
d_call: NA
cdr3_length: 15
cdr3_nt: TGTGCCAGCAGCCTTTCAGGGGCAGGGGACACTGAAGCTTTCTTT
cdr3_aa: CASSLSGAGDTEAFF

j_call: TRBJ2-3
clone_size: NA
v_call: TRBV19
d_call: TRBD2
cdr3_length: 17
cdr3_nt: TGTGCCAGTACCCGGCTAGCGGGAGGGCCTGGGACAGATACGCAGTATTTT
cdr3_aa: CASTRLAGGPGTDTQYF

j_call: TRBJ2-1
clone_size: NA
v_call: TRBV27
d_call: TRBD2
cdr3_length: 16
cdr3_nt: TGTGCCAGCAGGACTAGCGGGAGTAGGGCCTACAATGAGCAGTTCTTC
cdr3_aa: CASRTSGSRAYNEQFF

j_call: TRBJ2-5
clone_size: NA
v_call: TRBV10-3
d_call: TRBD1
cdr3_length: 16
cdr3_nt: TGTGCCATCAGTGAGCCCGGGACAGGGTTACAAGAGACCCAGTACTTC
cdr3_aa: CAISEPGTGLQETQYF

j_call: TRBJ2-3
clone_size: NA
v_call: TRBV18
d_call: NA
cdr3_length: 16
cdr3_nt: TGTGCCAGCTCACCACTTCCAACGGGAGGCACAGATACGCAGTATTTT
cdr3_aa: CASSPLPTGGTDTQYF

j_call: TRBJ2-3
clone_size: NA
v_call: TRBV28
d_call: NA
cdr3_length: 12
cdr3_nt: TGTGCCAGCAGTCTCCTAGCAGATACGCAGTATTTT
cdr3_aa: CASSLLADTQYF

j_call: TRBJ2-5
clone_size: NA
v_call: TRBV24-1
d_call: NA
cdr3_length: 18
cdr3_nt: TGTGCCACCAGTGATTGGGGGGACTGGGGATCGGACCAAGAGACCCAGTACTTC
cdr3_aa: CATSDWGDWGSDQETQYF

j_call: TRBJ2-3
clone_size: NA
v_call: TRBV5-1
d_call: TRBD2
cdr3_length: 15
cdr3_nt: TGCGCCAGCAGCTTGAATCCGGGAGGGGCAGATACGCAGTATTTT
cdr3_aa: CASSLNPGGADTQYF

j_call: TRBJ1-5
clone_size: few
v_call: TRBV28
d_call: NA
cdr3_length: 14
cdr3_nt: TGTGCCAGCAGTTTAGCAGGGCTCAATCAGCCCCAGCATTTT
cdr3_aa: CASSLAGLNQPQHF

j_call: TRBJ2-7
clone_size: NA
v_call: TRBV4-1
d_call: NA
cdr3_length: 18
cdr3_nt: TGCGCCAGCAGCCAAGGGCTGGGGGCCTTGGGACGGAGCTACGAGCAGTACTTC
cdr3_aa: CASSQGLGALGRSYEQYF

j_call: TRBJ1-1
clone_size: NA
v_call: TRBV27
d_call: NA
cdr3_length: 14
cdr3_nt: TGTGCCAGCAGTTTGACAGAGATGAACACTGAAGCTTTCTTT
cdr3_aa: CASSLTEMNTEAFF

j_call: TRBJ2-7
clone_size: NA
v_call: TRBV5-1
d_call: TRBD2
cdr3_length: 21
cdr3_nt: TGCGCCAGCAGCTTGGCGGTGGGACTAGCGGGAGCGAACCTATATTCCTACGAGCAGTACTTC
cdr3_aa: CASSLAVGLAGANLYSYEQYF

j_call: TRBJ1-2
clone_size: NA
v_call: TRBV3-1/TRBV3-2
d_call: NA
cdr3_length: 14
cdr3_nt: TGTGCCAGCAGTCCTAATGTCAGGGGCTATGGCTACACCTTC
cdr3_aa: CASSPNVRGYGYTF

j_call: TRBJ2-5
clone_size: NA
v_call: TRBV5-6
d_call: NA
cdr3_length: 18
cdr3_nt: TGTGCCAGCAGCTTGGCATGGGTGGGGGGTCCCTATCAAGAGACCCAGTACTTC
cdr3_aa: CASSLAWVGGPYQETQYF

j_call: TRBJ1-2
clone_size: once
v_call: TRBV28
d_call: NA
cdr3_length: 12
cdr3_nt: TGTGCCAGCCGCGGGACGGTTTATGGCTACACCTTC
cdr3_aa: CASRGTVYGYTF

j_call: TRBJ2-1
clone_size: NA
v_call: TRBV12-3/TRBV12-4
d_call: NA
cdr3_length: 11
cdr3_nt: TGTGCCAGCACCCTCAGAGGGGAGCAGTTCTTC
cdr3_aa: CASTLRGEQFF

j_call: TRBJ2-2
clone_size: NA
v_call: TRBV19
d_call: TRBD2
cdr3_length: 14
cdr3_nt: TGTGCCAGTAGACTAAGCGGGGGGGCCGGGGAGCTGTTTTTT
cdr3_aa: CASRLSGGAGELFF

j_call: TRBJ1-4
clone_size: once
v_call: TRBV4-1
d_call: TRBD1
cdr3_length: 16
cdr3_nt: TGCGCCAGCAGCCCCCTTTCGACAGGGCTTAATGAAAAACTGTTTTTT
cdr3_aa: CASSPLSTGLNEKLFF

j_call: TRBJ1-5
clone_size: NA
v_call: TRBV28
d_call: TRBD1
cdr3_length: 16
cdr3_nt: TGTGCCAGCAGTCAAGCCTACAGGGGGAGAAATCAGCCCCAGCATTTT
cdr3_aa: CASSQAYRGRNQPQHF

j_call: TRBJ2-1
clone_size: NA
v_call: TRBV19
d_call: NA
cdr3_length: 14
cdr3_nt: TGTGCCAGCGAACTACGAACTCAATTGGGTGAGCAGTTCTTC
cdr3_aa: CASELRTQLGEQFF

j_call: TRBJ2-1
clone_size: NA
v_call: TRBV5-6
d_call: NA
cdr3_length: 12
cdr3_nt: TGTGCCAGCAGCTTGGCTCGGGAGGAGCAGTTCTTC
cdr3_aa: CASSLAREEQFF

j_call: TRBJ2-3
clone_size: NA
v_call: TRBV5-6
d_call: NA
cdr3_length: 14
cdr3_nt: TGTGCCAGCAGCTTGGCAAGCGGGTCAGATACGCAGTATTTT
cdr3_aa: CASSLASGSDTQYF

j_call: TRBJ1-6
clone_size: NA
v_call: TRBV27
d_call: TRBD1
cdr3_length: 14
cdr3_nt: TGTGCCAGCAGTGAGACAGGGGCTAATTCACCCCTCCACTTT
cdr3_aa: CASSETGANSPLHF

j_call: TRBJ2-3
clone_size: NA
v_call: TRBV11-2
d_call: NA
cdr3_length: 14
cdr3_nt: TGTTCCTCGGGCCCGGGGAGGGGGGAAGATACGCAGTATTTT
cdr3_aa: CSSGPGRGEDTQYF

j_call: TRBJ2-5
clone_size: NA
v_call: TRBV25-1
d_call: NA
cdr3_length: 14
cdr3_nt: TGTGCCAGCAGTGAAATGAGGAGCGGAGAGACCCAGTACTTC
cdr3_aa: CASSEMRSGETQYF

j_call: TRBJ2-1
clone_size: NA
v_call: TRBV3-1/TRBV3-2
d_call: TRBD1
cdr3_length: 17
cdr3_nt: TGTGCCAGCAGCCAAGGGATATCTGACAGGGCTTACAATGAGCAGTTCTTC
cdr3_aa: CASSQGISDRAYNEQFF

j_call: TRBJ2-1
clone_size: NA
v_call: TRBV5-1
d_call: NA
cdr3_length: 14
cdr3_nt: TGCGCCAGCAAACCTGACGGACTGTCTAACGAGCAGTTCTTC
cdr3_aa: CASKPDGLSNEQFF

j_call: TRBJ1-1
clone_size: NA
v_call: TRBV2
d_call: NA
cdr3_length: 11
cdr3_nt: TGTGCCAGCAGTGACAGGACTGAAGCTTTCTTT
cdr3_aa: CASSDRTEAFF

j_call: TRBJ1-5
clone_size: NA
v_call: TRBV19
d_call: NA
cdr3_length: 16
cdr3_nt: TGTGCCAGTAGGAGGTTGTCGGGAAATAGCAATCAGCCCCAGCATTTT
cdr3_aa: CASRRLSGNSNQPQHF

j_call: TRBJ1-5
clone_size: once
v_call: TRBV28
d_call: NA
cdr3_length: 11
cdr3_nt: TGTGCCAGCAGCGGGAGACAGCCCCAGCATTTT
cdr3_aa: CASSGRQPQHF

j_call: TRBJ1-2
clone_size: NA
v_call: TRBV24-1
d_call: NA
cdr3_length: 13
cdr3_nt: TGTGCCACCAGTGATTCGCCAGGGGACGGCTACACCTTC
cdr3_aa: CATSDSPGDGYTF

j_call: TRBJ2-3
clone_size: NA
v_call: TRBV3-1/TRBV3-2
d_call: TRBD2
cdr3_length: 17
cdr3_nt: TGTGCCAGCAGCACCCTGGCTAGCGGGAGGCTACCGGATACGCAGTATTTT
cdr3_aa: CASSTLASGRLPDTQYF

j_call: TRBJ2-1
clone_size: NA
v_call: TRBV20-1
d_call: NA
cdr3_length: 10
cdr3_nt: TGCAGTGGGGCGAAGGTTGAGCAGTTCTTC
cdr3_aa: CSGAKVEQFF

j_call: TRBJ2-3
clone_size: NA
v_call: TRBV7-3
d_call: NA
cdr3_length: 14
cdr3_nt: TGTGCCAGCAGCCACAACTCAGGGGGGGATACGCAGTATTTT
cdr3_aa: CASSHNSGGDTQYF

j_call: TRBJ2-7
clone_size: NA
v_call: TRBV2
d_call: TRBD1
cdr3_length: 13
cdr3_nt: TGTGCCAGCGAGGACAGGGGCTCCTACGAGCAGTACTTC
cdr3_aa: CASEDRGSYEQYF

j_call: TRBJ1-1
clone_size: NA
v_call: TRBV18
d_call: NA
cdr3_length: 13
cdr3_nt: TGTGCCAGCTTTCAAGGGCAGGGGACTGAAGCTTTCTTT
cdr3_aa: CASFQGQGTEAFF

j_call: TRBJ2-7
clone_size: few
v_call: TRBV2
d_call: TRBD2
cdr3_length: 14
cdr3_nt: TGTGCCAGCAGGCTAAGCGGGAACTCCTACGAGCAGTACTTC
cdr3_aa: CASRLSGNSYEQYF

j_call: TRBJ1-3
clone_size: NA
v_call: TRBV7-2
d_call: NA
cdr3_length: 14
cdr3_nt: TGTGCCAGCAGCTTAGATCCAGGTGGAAACACCATATATTTT
cdr3_aa: CASSLDPGGNTIYF

j_call: TRBJ2-4
clone_size: NA
v_call: TRBV28
d_call: TRBD2
cdr3_length: 17
cdr3_nt: TGTGCCAGCAGTTTATCTCCTAGCGGGAGTCCCCAAAACATTCAGTACTTC
cdr3_aa: CASSLSPSGSPQNIQYF

j_call: TRBJ2-7
clone_size: NA
v_call: TRBV19
d_call: TRBD2
cdr3_length: 14
cdr3_nt: TGTGCCAGTAGTATAATAGCGGGAGACTACGAGCAGTACTTC
cdr3_aa: CASSIIAGDYEQYF

j_call: TRBJ1-2
clone_size: NA
v_call: TRBV28
d_call: TRBD1
cdr3_length: 15
cdr3_nt: TGTGCCAGCACTTTCGGACAGGGAAAATCCTATGGCTACACCTTC
cdr3_aa: CASTFGQGKSYGYTF

j_call: TRBJ2-1
clone_size: NA
v_call: TRBV5-1
d_call: TRBD2
cdr3_length: 16
cdr3_nt: TGCGCCAGCAGCTTGTTTCCCGGGGGGGGACTCAATGAGCAGTTCTTC
cdr3_aa: CASSLFPGGGLNEQFF

j_call: TRBJ1-1
clone_size: NA
v_call: TRBV28
d_call: NA
cdr3_length: 15
cdr3_nt: TGTGCCAGCAGTTTCTCCGGGTCGATGAACACTGAAGCTTTCTTT
cdr3_aa: CASSFSGSMNTEAFF

j_call: TRBJ2-1
clone_size: NA
v_call: TRBV6-5
d_call: NA
cdr3_length: 11
cdr3_nt: TGTGCCAGCAGCAGAGCGGATGAGCAGTTCTTC
cdr3_aa: CASSRADEQFF